These 29 T cell receptor beta chains were sequenced from one sample in a study of T cells expressing NK-cell markers. TCRdb processed the 5' RACE reads again and assigns one entry to each CDR3 protein, with no DNA. The clone table shows 150,000 to 180,000 distinct CDR3 sequences, with the ten largest holding over 35%. Sequences were obtained from blood T cells: a sorted CD56 or NKG2C T cell subset, CD4+ or CD8+ T cells, or bulk PBMC T cells (not recorded which). The receptors originated from a woman in her forties or fifties in good health.

CDR3: CASSSRDLHTEAFF. V gene TRBV6-5 combines with J gene TRBJ1-1. The length of the CDR3 is 14 residues. Germline V lookup: CDR1 MNHEY, CDR2 SVGAGI.

V is TRBV14 and J is TRBJ2-3; TCRdb reports TRBD2, a call that lacks DNA to check it against. Per germline, CDR1 SGHDN and CDR2 FVKESK. This CDR3 region has 22 residues. This CDR3 is CASSQVRGLKPGLAGFTDTQYF.

The genes are TRBV11-3 and TRBJ2-1; the TCRdb call, TRBD1, lacks DNA for checking. CDR1 and CDR2 (germline): SGHNT, YENEEA. The CDR3 has 13 residues. The CDR3 here is CASSLEQPGEQFF.

CDR3: CASSLVMGSGQETQYF. The rearrangement uses TRBV5-6 and TRBJ2-5; the D call of TRBD2 rests on TCRdb alone, since no DNA is present to check it. CDR3 size: 16 residues. CDR1 and CDR2 (germline): SGHDT, YYEEEE.

This chain connects TRBV6-5 to TRBJ2-5; TCRdb picks TRBD1, but there is no DNA to check that call. The CDR3 consists of 15 residues. Germline V gene lookup returns CDR1 MNHEY and CDR2 SVGAGI. The CDR3 is CASSYGAGGVKMEYF.

The V call is TRBV24-1, the J call TRBJ2-1; the TCRdb call, TRBD1, lacks DNA for checking. CDR3 length equals 15 residues. The V gene's germline CDR1 is KGHDR and CDR2 SFDVKD. The CDR3 region is CATSPGGGPYNEQFF.

V and J are TRBV6-2 or TRBV6-3 and TRBJ2-2; TCRdb's D gene call, TRBD2, goes unchecked for lack of DNA. The CDR3 length is 16 residues. The V gene's germline CDR1 is MNHEY and CDR2 SVGEGT. The CDR3 spells CASSYGAGLASGELFF.

The chain has TRBV10-2 and TRBJ2-2; TCRdb names TRBD2, which stays unverified in the absence of DNA. Germline CDR1 reads WSHSY; CDR2 reads SAAADI. There are 14 residues in the CDR3. This CDR3 reads CASIQEGLGGELFF.

The V and J genes are TRBV20-1 and TRBJ2-1; the D call from TCRdb, TRBD2, cannot be confirmed without DNA. This CDR3 is 14 amino acids long. CDR1 DFQATT and CDR2 SNEGSKA come from the germline V gene (reference sequence). The CDR3 sequence is CSARETSGRQYEFF.

This chain connects TRBV5-5 to TRBJ2-1; absent DNA, TCRdb's TRBD1 call cannot be checked. The CDR3 loop spans 15 amino acids. Germline V gene lookup returns CDR1 SGHKS and CDR2 YYEKEE (reference sequence). CDR3 sequence: CASSLWNSPGHEQFF.

The rearrangement links TRBV4-1 to TRBJ2-1; TCRdb lists TRBD2, though no DNA is available to test this call. The CDR3 consists of 18 residues. Per the germline V gene, CDR1 is MGHRA and CDR2 is YSYEKL. The CDR3 region is CASSQAVAGAPPYNEQFF.

J is TRBJ2-3 and V is TRBV27. This CDR3 has 13 residues. The germline V gene has CDR1 MNHEY and CDR2 SMNVEV (reference sequence). This chain's CDR3 is CASSGAGSDTQYF.

CDR3 in amino acids: CASSFLGLNQPQHF. This chain uses TRBV12-3 or TRBV12-4 with TRBJ1-5. The CDR3 has 14 amino acids.

The J gene is TRBJ1-5, the V gene TRBV15. CDR1 LNHNV and CDR2 YYDKDF come from the germline V gene (reference sequence). The CDR3 has 13 amino acids. The CDR3 reads CATSRVGDQPQHF.

The chain employs TRBV25-1 and TRBJ2-2; the TRBD2 assignment by TCRdb is unverifiable without DNA. This CDR3 contains 17 residues. CDR1 and CDR2 (germline): MGHDK, SYGVNS. The CDR3 protein is CASSEWVLAENTGELFF.

This chain joins TRBV7-2 and TRBJ1-1; TCRdb lists TRBD1, though no DNA is available to test this call. This CDR3 contains 15 residues. Germline CDR1 and CDR2: SGHTA and FQGNSA. CDR3 in amino acids: CASSPITGLATEAFF.

This sequence joins TRBV7-9 and TRBJ2-5; no DNA is available, so the TRBD2 call from TCRdb remains unchecked. CDR1 and CDR2 (germline): SEHNR, FQNEAQ (reference sequence). CDR3 length: 17 residues. CDR3 sequence: CASSLPMGLTSGETQYF.

This rearrangement joins TRBV29-1 to TRBJ1-1. CDR3 length: 12 residues. Germline CDR1 and CDR2: SQVTM and ANQGSEA. CDR3 loop: CSVYEGPTEAFF.

The chain is built from TRBV20-1 and TRBJ1-1; TCRdb reports TRBD1, a call that lacks DNA to check it against. Per the germline V gene, CDR1 is DFQATT and CDR2 is SNEGSKA (reference sequence). The CDR3 contains 14 residues. CDR3 in amino acids: CSARDTGGGTEAFF.

This chain connects TRBV30 to TRBJ2-7; TCRdb names TRBD1, which stays unverified in the absence of DNA. The germline CDR1 and CDR2 sequences are GTSNPN and SVGIG (reference sequence). CDR3 length: 14 amino acids. The chain's CDR3 is CAWNPGTGHYEQYF.

V and J are TRBV28 and TRBJ2-7. Germline CDR1 reads MDHEN; CDR2 reads SYDVKM. CDR3 length: 12 amino acids. This chain's CDR3 is CASSSWGYEQYF.

The J gene is TRBJ2-1, the V gene TRBV29-1; TCRdb outputs TRBD2, but without DNA this stays unchecked. The germline V gene encodes CDR1 SQVTM and CDR2 ANQGSEA. This CDR3 spans 13 amino acids. The CDR3 protein is CSPAGGSNNEQFF.

The rearrangement uses TRBV30 and TRBJ2-2. The CDR3 runs 13 residues. Germline V lookup: CDR1 GTSNPN, CDR2 SVGIG (reference sequence). CDR3: CAWRVRGTGELFF.

The rearrangement links TRBV30 to TRBJ1-2; absent DNA, TCRdb's TRBD1 call cannot be checked. Germline V lookup: CDR1 GTSNPN, CDR2 SVGIG (reference sequence). This CDR3 has 12 residues. This chain's CDR3 is CAWTGGIYGYTF. The variable domain in full, with the rest retrieved from reference TRBV30 and TRBJ1-2, is SQTIHQWPATLVQPVGSPLSLECTVEGTSNPNLYWYRQAAGRGLQLLFYSVGIGQISSEVPQNLSASRPQDRQFILSSKKLLLSDSGFYLCAWTGGIYGYTFGSGTRLTVV.

The chain combines TRBV4-1 with TRBJ1-4; lacking DNA, the TRBD1 call made by TCRdb goes unchecked. Germline loops: CDR1 MGHRA, CDR2 YSYEKL. The CDR3 extends over 16 amino acids. CDR3 region: CASSQDSSQGYEKLFF.

V and J are TRBV14 and TRBJ2-2; the TCRdb D gene call, TRBD2, has no DNA to confirm it. Germline V CDR1 and CDR2: SGHDN, FVKESK. This CDR3 has 17 residues. This chain's CDR3 is CASSQGFGGTLTGELFF.

The chain links TRBV6-6 to TRBJ1-2; TCRdb indicates TRBD1, and absent DNA this call remains unverified. CDR3 length: 11 amino acids. Germline V gives CDR1 MNHNY, CDR2 SVGAGI (reference sequence). CDR3 loop: CASRGHLGYTF.

This sequence joins TRBV3-1 and TRBJ2-7; as DNA is missing, the TRBD1 call by TCRdb cannot be tested. This CDR3 has 15 residues. Germline assignment: CDR1 LGHDT and CDR2 YNNKEL (reference sequence). CDR3 amino acids: CASSRTGAAHYEQYF.

V is TRBV28 and J is TRBJ2-3; TCRdb proposes TRBD1, but this gene call is untestable without DNA. The CDR3 loop spans 12 amino acids. Per germline, CDR1 MDHEN and CDR2 SYDVKM. This chain's CDR3 is CASSPGFNTQYF.